This TCR beta chain was identified during a study of patients and donors after allogeneic stem cell transplantation (dated by TCRdb to the early 2020s). Points on this clonotype: No antigen is known for it. Base quality data are lacking; no much larger clone is found one base away.

Here V drops 3 bases and J drops 2 bases, and the junction holds 6 bases not matched to any gene. The CDR3 contains 16 residues, cysteine and phenylalanine counted. The kept DNA is CDR3 alone, 48 bases in frame from the first base. Libraries were prepared through RT-PCR. Sequencing instrument: NextSeq 550. TCRdb's own reprocessing of the public reads used fastp at Q25 and MiXCR and kept productive beta chains. Identical CDR3 protein sequences are pooled into one entry, listed with their most common genes and DNA. The sample data list about 72,000 distinct CDR3 sequences, and about 30% of these were observed just once. Together, the top ten hold 26% of the sample.

This TCR derives from a human donor who was either an allogeneic HSCT recipient or a stem cell or donor lymphocyte infusion donor (not recorded which). It is not recorded whose cells these are; they may come from a transplant donor. The sample was blood, either unsorted or a sorted T cell fraction (not recorded which). The rearrangement joined TRBV12-3 or TRBV12-4 to TRBJ1-3, and 8 junctional nucleotides match TRBD1. At the DNA level, the sequence is TGTGCCAGCAGTTTTCCCGAACAGGGGGCTGGAAACACCATATATTTT. Translated, this is CASSFPEQGAGNTIYF.